The clone carrying this TCR beta chain was counted once. This sample was taken from a study of blood T cell repertoires in COVID-19. The repertoire was sequenced with immunoSEQ multiplex PCR; TCRdb's copy has only in-frame clones and lacks some. The sample lists some 230,000 clones; approximately 82% were seen once. Germline V gene sequence: CDR1 MDHEN, CDR2 SYDVKM. The CDR3 sequence is 15 residues long. The V gene end was trimmed by 4 bases and the J gene end by 9 bases; junction bases not matched to a gene: 7. The specimen sequenced was PBMCs or T cells enriched from blood (not recorded which). The receptor was isolated from a man aged 35-49 years who had recovered from COVID-19. V usage is TRBV28 and J usage is TRBJ2-2, with 11 bases fitting TRBD1. The CDR3 DNA reads as TGTGCCAGCAGTTATCTGGACAGGGGGCTCCGGGAGCTGTTTTTT. It yields the protein CASSYLDRGLRELFF. The whole variable domain, filled in from reference TRBV28 and TRBJ2-2, reads DVKVTQSSRYLVKRTGEKVFLECVQDMDHENMFWYRQDPGLGLRLIYFSYDVKMKEKGDIPEGYSVSREKKERFSLILESASTNQTSMYLCASSYLDRGLRELFFGEGSRLTVL.